This TCR beta chain derives from a study of T-cell memory formation after mild COVID-19. The 5'RACE method, run with constant-segment primers, produced TCR alpha and TCR beta cDNA libraries (carrying sample barcodes and UMIs). TCRdb itself ran the 5' RACE reads through MiXCR, one entry per CDR3 protein. The profile shows 450,000 to 700,000 distinct CDR3 sequences, 15% to 20% of them singletons. V lost 7 bases and J 7 bases, leaving 15 bases between the germline ends. CDR3 length: 13 amino acids. Germline CDR1 reads SGHRS; CDR2 reads YFSETQ. Notes on this clonotype: Antigen specificity is unknown.

Findings of the study overall: Contracting clones from day 15 to 85 showed balanced CD4/CD8; later expanders favored CD4+.

The clonotype was recovered from an adult woman who had mild COVID-19 (a few samples of this study predate the infection). Cell type and time point are not known. The rearrangement uses TRBV5-1 and TRBJ2-1; TRBD1 is a possible D gene (5 bases). What was sequenced was PBMCs or a T cell subset sorted from them (not recorded which). In DNA form, the CDR3 reads TGCGCCAGCGCATGGGGCGGCCAAAATGAGCAGTTCTTC. This translates into CASAWGGQNEQFF.